This entry features one T cell receptor beta chain sequence. Generated by immunoSEQ multiplex PCR, the TCRdb table keeps only in-frame clones and is missing some. The sample holds roughly 42,000 clones, around 67% seen once. This record comes from a study of cytotoxic CD8 clonotypes in ibrutinib-treated CLL. Overall study: Samples had a mean of approximately 240,000 productive templates and more than 85,000 productive rearrangements.

This CDR3 contains 16 residues. Germline V gives CDR1 SEHNR, CDR2 FQNEAQ (reference sequence). V trimming: 4 bases; J trimming: 4 bases; junction bases outside the gene matches: 8. Genomic DNA in an amount of about 2 micrograms was extracted from cryopreserved PBMCs and used for the preparation of TCR beta libraries. Sequencing used PBMCs, obtained at disease progression, from a patient treated with ibrutinib. The TCR was taken from a human donor with chronic lymphocytic leukemia. J is TRBJ2-3 and V is TRBV7-9; 10 bases agree with TRBD2. For the CDR3, the DNA is TGTGCCAGCAGCTCCCGGACTAGCGGATTATCAGATACGCAGTATTTT. This sequence encodes CASSSRTSGLSDTQYF.